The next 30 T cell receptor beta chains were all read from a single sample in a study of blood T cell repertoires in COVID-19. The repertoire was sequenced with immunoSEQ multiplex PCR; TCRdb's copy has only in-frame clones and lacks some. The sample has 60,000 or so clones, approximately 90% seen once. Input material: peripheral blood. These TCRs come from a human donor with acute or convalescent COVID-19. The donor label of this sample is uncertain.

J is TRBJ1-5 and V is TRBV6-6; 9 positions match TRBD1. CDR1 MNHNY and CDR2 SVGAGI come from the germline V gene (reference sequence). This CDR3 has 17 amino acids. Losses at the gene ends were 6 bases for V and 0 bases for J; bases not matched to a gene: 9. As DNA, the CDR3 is TGTGCCAGCAGACGACAGGGGGGAGGAAATAGCAATCAGCCCCAGCATTTT. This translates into CASRRQGGGNSNQPQHF.

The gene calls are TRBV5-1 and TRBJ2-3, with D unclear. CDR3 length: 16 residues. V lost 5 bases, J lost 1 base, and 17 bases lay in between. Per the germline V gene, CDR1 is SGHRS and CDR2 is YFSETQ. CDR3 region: CASSPILSRGTDTQYF. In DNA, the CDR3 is TGCGCCAGCAGTCCAATACTTTCCCGGGGCACAGATACGCAGTATTTT.

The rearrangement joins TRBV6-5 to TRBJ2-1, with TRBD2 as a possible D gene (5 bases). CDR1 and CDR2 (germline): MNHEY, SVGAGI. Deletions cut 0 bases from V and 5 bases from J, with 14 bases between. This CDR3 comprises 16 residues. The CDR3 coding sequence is TGTGCCAGCAGTTACTCGCCGGGAAAACCGAACAATGAGCAGTTCTTC. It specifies CASSYSPGKPNNEQFF.

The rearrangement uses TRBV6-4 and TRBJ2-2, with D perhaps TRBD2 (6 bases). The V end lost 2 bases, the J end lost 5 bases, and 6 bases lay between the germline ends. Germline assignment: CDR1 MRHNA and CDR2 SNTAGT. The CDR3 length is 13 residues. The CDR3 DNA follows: TGTGCCAGCAGTGACGGGGGGACCGGGGAGCTGTTTTTT. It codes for CASSDGGTGELFF.

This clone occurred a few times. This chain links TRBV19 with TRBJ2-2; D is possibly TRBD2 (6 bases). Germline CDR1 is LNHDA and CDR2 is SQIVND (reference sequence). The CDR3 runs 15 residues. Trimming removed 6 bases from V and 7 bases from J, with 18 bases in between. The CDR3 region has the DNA TGTGCCAGTAGCCCCCAGGATAGCGGAGGCGGGGAGCTGTTTTTT. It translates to CASSPQDSGGGELFF. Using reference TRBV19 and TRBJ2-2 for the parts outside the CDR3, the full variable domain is DGGITQSPKYLFRKEGQNVTLSCEQNLNHDAMYWYRQDPGQGLRLIYYSQIVNDFQKGDIAEGYSVSREKKESFPLTVTSAQKNPTAFYLCASSPQDSGGGELFFGEGSRLTVL.

The CDR3 coding sequence is TGTGCCAGCAGTCCAGGCAGGGTGAACACTGAAGCTTTCTTT. Translating gives CASSPGRVNTEAFF. The rearrangement links TRBV6-6 to TRBJ1-1; perhaps TRBD1 as D (5 bases). The CDR3 sequence is 14 residues long. Trimming took off 5 bases at V and 0 bases at J, with 10 bases between the two ends. Germline lookup yields CDR1 MNHNY and CDR2 SVGAGI (reference sequence).

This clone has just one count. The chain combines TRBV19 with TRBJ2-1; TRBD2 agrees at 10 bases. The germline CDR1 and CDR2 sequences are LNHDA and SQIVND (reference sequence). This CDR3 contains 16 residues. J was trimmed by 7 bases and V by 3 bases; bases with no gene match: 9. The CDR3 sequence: CASSIYQLAGSNEQFF. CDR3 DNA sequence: TGTGCCAGTAGTATCTATCAACTAGCGGGGTCGAATGAGCAGTTCTTC. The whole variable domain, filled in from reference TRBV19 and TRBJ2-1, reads DGGITQSPKYLFRKEGQNVTLSCEQNLNHDAMYWYRQDPGQGLRLIYYSQIVNDFQKGDIAEGYSVSREKKESFPLTVTSAQKNPTAFYLCASSIYQLAGSNEQFFGPGTRLTVL.

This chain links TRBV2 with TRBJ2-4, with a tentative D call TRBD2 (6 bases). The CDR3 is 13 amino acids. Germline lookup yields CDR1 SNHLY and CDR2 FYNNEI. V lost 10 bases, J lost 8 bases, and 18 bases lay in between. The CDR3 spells CAIGDLSGDIQYF. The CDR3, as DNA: TGTGCCATTGGGGACCTATCGGGGGACATTCAGTACTTC.

The CDR3 nucleotides are TGTGCCACCAGCAGAGTGGGGGGATCGGGTGAAAAACTGTTTTTT. Protein product: CATSRVGGSGEKLFF. This chain connects TRBV15 to TRBJ1-4; possible D gene TRBD1, 5 bases. V gave up 1 base and J gave up 7 bases, with 13 bases separating them. Germline CDR1 LNHNV, CDR2 YYDKDF (reference sequence). The CDR3 contains 15 residues.

CDR3 sequence: CASSPDRGGTEAFF. In DNA, the CDR3 is TGTGCCAGCAGCCCGGACAGGGGGGGCACTGAAGCTTTCTTT. The V and J genes are TRBV7-2 and TRBJ1-1; 10 nucleotides line up with TRBD1. The junction had 4 bases not matched to a gene; V was cut back by 5 bases and J by 4 bases. Germline loops: CDR1 SGHTA, CDR2 FQGNSA. The CDR3 totals 14 residues.

In DNA form, the CDR3 reads TGTGCCAGCAGGGCCGATGGCTACAATGAGCAGTTCTTC. This encodes CASRADGYNEQFF. This rearrangement joins TRBV7-9 to TRBJ2-1; D unclear. Per the germline V gene, CDR1 is SEHNR and CDR2 is FQNEAQ (reference sequence). V was cut by 6 bases and J by 3 bases, with 9 bases left in between. The CDR3 totals 13 residues.

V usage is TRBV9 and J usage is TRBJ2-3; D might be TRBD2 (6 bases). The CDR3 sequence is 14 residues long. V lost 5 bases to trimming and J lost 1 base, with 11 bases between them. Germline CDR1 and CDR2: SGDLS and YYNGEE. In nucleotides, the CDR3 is TGTGCCAGCAGTTCATTAGCGGGCACAGATACGCAGTATTTT. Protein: CASSSLAGTDTQYF.

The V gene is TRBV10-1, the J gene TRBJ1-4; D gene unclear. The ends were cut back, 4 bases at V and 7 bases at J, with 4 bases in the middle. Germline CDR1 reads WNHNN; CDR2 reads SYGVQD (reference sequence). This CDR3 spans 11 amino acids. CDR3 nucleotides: TGCGCCAGCAGTGCGGGTGAAAAACTGTTTTTT. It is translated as CASSAGEKLFF.

CDR3 in DNA: TGTGCCAGCAGCCAAGGACTAGCCGGGGAGCTGTTTTTT. As protein: CASSQGLAGELFF. The chain recombines TRBV3-1 (or the pseudogene TRBV3-2) with TRBJ2-2; D may be TRBD2 (6 bases). V was pared by 1 base and J by 6 bases, with 6 bases between. CDR1 is LGHDT and CDR2 is YNNKEL in the germline V gene (reference sequence). This CDR3 spans 13 amino acids.

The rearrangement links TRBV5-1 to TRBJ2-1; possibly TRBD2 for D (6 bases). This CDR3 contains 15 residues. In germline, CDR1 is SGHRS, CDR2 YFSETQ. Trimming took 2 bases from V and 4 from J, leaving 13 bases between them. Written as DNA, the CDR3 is TGCGCCAGCAGCTTTCAGAGTAGCGGTTACAATGAGCAGTTCTTC. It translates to CASSFQSSGYNEQFF.

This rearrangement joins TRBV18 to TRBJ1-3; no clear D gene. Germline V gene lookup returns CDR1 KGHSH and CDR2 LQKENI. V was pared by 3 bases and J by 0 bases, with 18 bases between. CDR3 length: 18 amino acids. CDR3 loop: CASSPMGRGIISGNTIYF. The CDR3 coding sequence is TGTGCCAGCTCACCCATGGGAAGAGGGATTATCTCTGGAAACACCATATATTTT.

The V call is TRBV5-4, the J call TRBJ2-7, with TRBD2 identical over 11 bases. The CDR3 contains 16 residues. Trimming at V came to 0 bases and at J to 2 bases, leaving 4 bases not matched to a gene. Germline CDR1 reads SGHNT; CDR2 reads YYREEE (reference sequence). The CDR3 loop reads CASSLALAGGPYEQYF. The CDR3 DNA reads TGTGCCAGCAGCTTGGCTCTAGCGGGAGGACCCTACGAGCAGTACTTC.

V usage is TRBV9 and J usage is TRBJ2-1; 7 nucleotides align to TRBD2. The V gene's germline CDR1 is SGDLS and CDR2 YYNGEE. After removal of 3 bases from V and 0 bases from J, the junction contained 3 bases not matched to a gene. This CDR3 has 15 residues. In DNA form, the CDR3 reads TGTGCCAGCAGCGCGCGGGGGATCTCCTACAATGAGCAGTTCTTC. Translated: CASSARGISYNEQFF.

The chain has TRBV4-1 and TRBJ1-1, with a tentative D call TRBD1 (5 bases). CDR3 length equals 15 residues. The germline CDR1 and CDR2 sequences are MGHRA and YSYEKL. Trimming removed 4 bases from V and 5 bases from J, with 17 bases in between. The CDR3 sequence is CASSPGGRGRTEAFF. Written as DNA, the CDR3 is TGCGCCAGCAGCCCCGGGGGGAGGGGAAGGACTGAAGCTTTCTTT.

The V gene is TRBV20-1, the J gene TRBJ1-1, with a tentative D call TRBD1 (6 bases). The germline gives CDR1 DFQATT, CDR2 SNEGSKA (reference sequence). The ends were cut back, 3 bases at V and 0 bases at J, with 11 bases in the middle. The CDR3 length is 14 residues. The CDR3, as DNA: TGCAGTGCTAGTCTAACAGGGATGAACACTGAAGCTTTCTTT. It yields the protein CSASLTGMNTEAFF.

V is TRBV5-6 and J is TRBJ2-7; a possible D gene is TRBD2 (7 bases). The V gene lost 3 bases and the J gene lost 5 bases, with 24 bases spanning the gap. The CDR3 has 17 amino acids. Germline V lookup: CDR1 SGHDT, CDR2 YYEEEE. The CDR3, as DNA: TGTGCCAGCAGCTGGAGGGGGGCTGGCGGGAGATGGAACGAGCAGTACTTC. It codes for CASSWRGAGGRWNEQYF. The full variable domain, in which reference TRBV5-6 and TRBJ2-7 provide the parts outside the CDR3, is DAGVTQSPTHLIKTRGQQVTLRCSPKSGHDTVSWYQQALGQGPQFIFQYYEEEERQRGNFPDRFSGHQFPNYSSELNVNALLLGDSALYLCASSWRGAGGRWNEQYFGPGTRLTVT.

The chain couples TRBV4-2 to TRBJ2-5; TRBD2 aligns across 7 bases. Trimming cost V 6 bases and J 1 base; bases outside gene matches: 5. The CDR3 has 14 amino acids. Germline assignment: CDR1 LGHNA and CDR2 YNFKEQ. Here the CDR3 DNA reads TGTGCCAGCAGTAAGAGCGGGGTCCAAGAGACCCAGTACTTC. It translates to CASSKSGVQETQYF.

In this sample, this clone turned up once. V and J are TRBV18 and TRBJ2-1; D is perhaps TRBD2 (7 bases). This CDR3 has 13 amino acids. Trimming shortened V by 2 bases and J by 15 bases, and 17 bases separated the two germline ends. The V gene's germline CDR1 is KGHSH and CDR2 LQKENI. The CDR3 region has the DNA TGTGCCAGCTCACCAGCTAGGGGGGGGGCTCTGTTCTTC. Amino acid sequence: CASSPARGGALFF.

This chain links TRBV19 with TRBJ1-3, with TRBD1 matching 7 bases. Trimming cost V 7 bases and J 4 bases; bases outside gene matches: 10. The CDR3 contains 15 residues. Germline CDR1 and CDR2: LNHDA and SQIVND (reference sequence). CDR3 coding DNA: TGTGCCAGTACCAATCGACAGGGAGACGGAAACACCATATATTTT. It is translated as CASTNRQGDGNTIYF.

The CDR3 nucleotides are TGTGCCAGCAGTTTGGTGGGGGCAGGGGGTCCGCGAACCGGGGAGCTGTTTTTT. Its translation: CASSLVGAGGPRTGELFF. The V and J genes are TRBV27 and TRBJ2-2; 7 nucleotides align to TRBD1. Per the germline V gene, CDR1 is MNHEY and CDR2 is SMNVEV (reference sequence). The CDR3 sequence is 18 residues long. Trimming cost V 3 bases and J 5 bases; bases outside gene matches: 15.

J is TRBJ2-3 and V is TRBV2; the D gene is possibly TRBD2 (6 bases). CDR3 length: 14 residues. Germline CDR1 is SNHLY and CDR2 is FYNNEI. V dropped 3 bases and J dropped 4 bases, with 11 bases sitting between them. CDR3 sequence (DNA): TGTGCCAGCAGTGAGCAGGCTAGCGCAGATACGCAGTATTTT. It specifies CASSEQASADTQYF. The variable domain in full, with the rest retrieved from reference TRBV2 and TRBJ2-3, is EPEVTQTPSHQVTQMGQEVILRCVPISNHLYFYWYRQILGQKVEFLVSFYNNEISEKSEIFDDQFSVERPDGSNFTLKIRSTKLEDSAMYFCASSEQASADTQYFGPGTRLTVL.

CDR3 in amino acids: CASSPNGHNYEQYF. The CDR3, as DNA: TGTGCCAGCTCACCTAACGGACACAACTACGAGCAGTACTTC. This chain joins TRBV18 and TRBJ2-7, with D possibly TRBD1 on 5 matching bases. Germline values: CDR1 KGHSH, CDR2 LQKENI. The CDR3 length is 14 residues. The V and J ends lost 3 bases and 3 bases respectively, with 12 bases between them. Full variable domain (rest looked up from reference TRBV18 and TRBJ2-7): NAGVMQNPRHLVRRRGQEARLRCSPMKGHSHVYWYRQLPEEGLKFMVYLQKENIIDESGMPKERFSAEFPKEGPSILRIQQVVRGDSAAYFCASSPNGHNYEQYFGPGTRLTVT.

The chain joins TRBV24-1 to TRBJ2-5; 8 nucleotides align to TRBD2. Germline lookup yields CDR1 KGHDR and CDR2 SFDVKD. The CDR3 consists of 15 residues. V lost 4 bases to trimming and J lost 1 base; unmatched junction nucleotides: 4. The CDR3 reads CATSDPGGVQETQYF. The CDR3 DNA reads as TGTGCCACCAGTGACCCGGGGGGGGTCCAAGAGACCCAGTACTTC.

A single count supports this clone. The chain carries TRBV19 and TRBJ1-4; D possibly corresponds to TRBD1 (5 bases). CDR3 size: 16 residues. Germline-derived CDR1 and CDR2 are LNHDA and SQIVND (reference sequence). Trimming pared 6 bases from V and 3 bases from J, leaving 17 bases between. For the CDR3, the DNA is TGTGCCAGTAGAAACTGGGGGGAGTCGGCTAATGAAAAACTGTTTTTT. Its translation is CASRNWGESANEKLFF.

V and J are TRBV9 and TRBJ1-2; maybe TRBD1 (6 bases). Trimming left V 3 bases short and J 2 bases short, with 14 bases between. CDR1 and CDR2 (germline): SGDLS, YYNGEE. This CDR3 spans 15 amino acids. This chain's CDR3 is CASSAQTGTNYGYTF. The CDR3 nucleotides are TGTGCCAGCAGCGCCCAGACAGGAACAAACTATGGCTACACCTTC.